The entry below gives a single T cell receptor (beta chain) sequence along with its context. Its target is not known. The data stem from a study of Ad26.COV2.S vaccination and SARS-CoV-2 variants. Whole-study findings and limits: Non-spike TCR breadth did not differ much between vaccine and placebo recipients. Relative to placebo recipients, vaccine recipients exhibited elevated spike-specific TCR breadth.

Trimming took off 1 base at V and 7 bases at J, with 10 bases between the two ends. The germline gives CDR1 LGHDT, CDR2 YNNKEL (reference sequence). The CDR3 has 13 amino acids. Described treatment: some 19 received Ad26.COV2.S at low or high dose, single or two shots; 5 received placebo; per-sample allocation not given. Sampling was done on day 63 after the first vaccine or placebo injection. Vaccination used an Ad26 vector expressing Wuhan-strain SARS-CoV-2 spike. Data came from immunoSEQ multiplex PCR; TCRdb stores just in-frame clones and leaves some out. The table has around 450,000 clones, roughly nine tenths seen once.

The sequencing used peripheral blood, collected in a trial of Ad26.COV2.S vaccine versus placebo. The sequence was obtained from a person aged 18-65 years who received the Ad26.COV2.S COVID-19 vaccine or a placebo. The chain is built from TRBV3-1 (or the pseudogene TRBV3-2) and TRBJ1-2, with D unresolved. The CDR3 loop is CASSQVALGGYTF. The CDR3 DNA sequence: TGTGCCAGCAGCCAAGTTGCCCTAGGTGGCTACACCTTC.